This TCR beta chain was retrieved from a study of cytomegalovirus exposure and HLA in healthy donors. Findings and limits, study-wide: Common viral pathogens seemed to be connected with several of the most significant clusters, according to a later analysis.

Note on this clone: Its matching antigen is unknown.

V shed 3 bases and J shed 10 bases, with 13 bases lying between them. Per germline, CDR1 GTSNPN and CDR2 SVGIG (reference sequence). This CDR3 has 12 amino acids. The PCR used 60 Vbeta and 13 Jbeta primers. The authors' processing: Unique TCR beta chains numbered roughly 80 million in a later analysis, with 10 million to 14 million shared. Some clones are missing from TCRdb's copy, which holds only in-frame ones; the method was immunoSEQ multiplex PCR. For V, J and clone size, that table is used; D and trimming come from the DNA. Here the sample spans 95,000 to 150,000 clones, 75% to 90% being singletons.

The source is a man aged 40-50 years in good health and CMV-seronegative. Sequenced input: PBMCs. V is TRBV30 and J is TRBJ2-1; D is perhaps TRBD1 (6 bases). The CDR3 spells CAWSRPGDEQFF. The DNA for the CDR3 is TGTGCCTGGAGCAGACCAGGGGACGAGCAGTTCTTC.